This entry lists 10 T cell receptor beta chains sequenced from one sample in a study of blood T cell repertoires in COVID-19. Using immunoSEQ multiplex PCR, the repertoire was profiled, and TCRdb retains in-frame clones only, with some absent. This table has about 210,000 clones, approximately 85% appearing once. The sequenced material came from peripheral blood. The receptors here all came from a man between 50 and 59 years old with COVID-19, enrolled during active disease.

The rearrangement links TRBV5-5 to TRBJ1-1; a weak D match, TRBD1 (5 bases). This CDR3 comprises 15 residues. Germline V gives CDR1 SGHKS, CDR2 YYEKEE (reference sequence). Trimming pared 3 bases from V and 4 bases from J, leaving 16 bases between. Here the CDR3 reads CASSYNPGDPTEAFF. For the CDR3, the DNA is TGTGCCAGCAGCTACAACCCGGGGGACCCCACTGAAGCTTTCTTT.

In this sample, this clone turned up a few times. J is TRBJ1-1 and V is TRBV7-9; 7 bases agree with TRBD1. Germline CDR1 is SEHNR and CDR2 is FQNEAQ (reference sequence). This CDR3 comprises 14 residues. With 4 bases clipped from V and 0 bases from J, the junction kept 2 bases outside the gene matches. CDR3 nucleotide sequence: TGTGCCAGCAGCTGGGACAGTATGAACACTGAAGCTTTCTTT. It yields the protein CASSWDSMNTEAFF.

The chain combines TRBV7-6 with TRBJ2-5; TRBD1 aligns across 10 bases. This CDR3 has 16 residues. Unmatched junction bases numbered 11, after V lost 5 bases and J lost 5 bases. Germline V gives CDR1 SGHVS, CDR2 FNYEAQ. CDR3 loop: CASSLGQGLGVETQYF. Here the CDR3 DNA reads TGTGCCAGCAGCCTGGGACAGGGGCTTGGCGTGGAGACCCAGTACTTC.

This chain joins TRBV27 and TRBJ1-1; 7 nucleotides align to TRBD1. Trimming at V came to 0 bases and at J to 7 bases, leaving 2 bases not matched to a gene. This CDR3 contains 13 residues. The germline CDR1 and CDR2 sequences are MNHEY and SMNVEV (reference sequence). CDR3 sequence reads: CASSLSPGGEAFF. CDR3 DNA: TGTGCCAGCAGTTTATCCCCAGGGGGTGAAGCTTTCTTT.

This chain connects TRBV12-3 or TRBV12-4 to TRBJ1-3, with unresolved D. With 6 bases removed from V and 8 bases from J, the gap between germline ends came to 8 bases. The CDR3 has 11 residues. The CDR3 coding sequence is TGTGCCAGCAGCCTGTTTGACACCATATATTTT. Its protein is CASSLFDTIYF.

This sequence joins TRBV25-1 and TRBJ2-7; no clear D. The CDR3 length is 14 residues. The germline V and J ends were trimmed by 4 bases and 5 bases, with 15 bases remaining between them. The germline CDR1 and CDR2 sequences are MGHDK and SYGVNS. Here the CDR3 DNA reads TGTGCCAGCAGTGTGATTTCGGGTAGCCACGAGCAGTACTTC. Translating gives CASSVISGSHEQYF.

This chain links TRBV6-5 with TRBJ2-5; 8 nucleotides align to TRBD1. This CDR3 spans 12 amino acids. The J segment lost 4 bases and the V segment lost 8 bases, leaving 3 bases of the junction unmatched. Germline assignment: CDR1 MNHEY and CDR2 SVGAGI. The CDR3, as DNA: TGTGCCAGCGGACAGGGCAGAGAGACCCAGTACTTC. This encodes CASGQGRETQYF.

In its sample, this clone was seen a few times. This sequence joins TRBV30 and TRBJ1-2; 10 positions agree with TRBD1. V shed 5 bases and J 7 bases; nucleotides not matched to a gene: 16. There are 16 residues in the CDR3. Germline V gene data show CDR1 as GTSNPN and CDR2 as SVGIG (reference sequence). The CDR3 DNA follows: TGTGCCTGGGTTGACGGACCCGGACAGGGGGATGGTGGCTACACCTTC. Protein sequence: CAWVDGPGQGDGGYTF.

This chain connects TRBV4-1 to TRBJ2-3; 12 bases are shared with TRBD2. The CDR3 spans 16 residues. Germline V gene sequence: CDR1 MGHRA, CDR2 YSYEKL. With V trimmed by 1 base and J by 5 bases, 4 bases remained unmatched. This CDR3 reads CASSQVLAGGLDTQYF. In DNA, the CDR3 is TGCGCCAGCAGCCAAGTGCTAGCGGGGGGGCTAGATACGCAGTATTTT.

The chain carries TRBV19 and TRBJ1-1; TRBD1 aligns across 8 bases. The J segment lost 10 bases and the V segment lost 4 bases, leaving 5 bases of the junction unmatched. CDR3 length: 12 amino acids. CDR1 is LNHDA, CDR2 SQIVND, per germline (reference sequence). The CDR3: CASSTQTGAAFF. The CDR3 DNA is TGTGCCAGTAGTACCCAGACAGGGGCAGCTTTCTTT.